A selection of T cell receptor beta chains follows, all from one sample in a study of human T cells and chemical hapten exposure. TCRdb recomputed calls from the RACE reads with MiXCR, one row per CDR3 protein. The sample records 95,000 or so distinct CDR3 sequences, about an eighth being singletons. The sequenced sample was whole blood, obtained in connection with sensitization to the hapten diphenylcyclopropenone (DPC). Every receptor here comes from a woman in her forties with alopecia areata. Some clones in this sample may be carry-over from other donors' samples. CDR3s leave out the opening cysteine and the closing phenylalanine or tryptophan. Some rows have no size entry. The others give once, few or many, or a class for an expanded clone.

v_call,clone_size,j_call,cdr3_aa
TRBV6-6,few,TRBJ1-6,ASSYGPDHNSPLH
TRBV12-3/TRBV12-4,many,TRBJ1-1,ASSFPGTEAF
TRBV15,many,TRBJ2-1,ATSRGPGTIYEQF
TRBV6-5,-,TRBJ2-1,ASSRPGTGYNEQF
TRBV15,many,TRBJ2-7,ATSRGQGIYEQY
TRBV7-9,-,TRBJ2-7,ASSLRSVGYEQY
TRBV6-2/TRBV6-3,-,TRBJ1-6,ASSYADRDNSPLH
TRBV7-8,many,TRBJ2-3,ASSLARLTSGTGTDTQY
TRBV30,-,TRBJ1-5,AWSQEVGDNQPQH
TRBV2,few,TRBJ1-6,ATKTGVDNSPLH
TRBV27,many,TRBJ2-3,ASSLRSSGVGTDTQY
TRBV20-1,once,TRBJ2-7,SAARGGTSYEQY
TRBV19,many,TRBJ1-4,ASSQDSRTEKLF
TRBV4-2,few,TRBJ2-3,ASSQGQEDTQY
TRBV29-1,-,TRBJ2-5,SVAGSFQETQY